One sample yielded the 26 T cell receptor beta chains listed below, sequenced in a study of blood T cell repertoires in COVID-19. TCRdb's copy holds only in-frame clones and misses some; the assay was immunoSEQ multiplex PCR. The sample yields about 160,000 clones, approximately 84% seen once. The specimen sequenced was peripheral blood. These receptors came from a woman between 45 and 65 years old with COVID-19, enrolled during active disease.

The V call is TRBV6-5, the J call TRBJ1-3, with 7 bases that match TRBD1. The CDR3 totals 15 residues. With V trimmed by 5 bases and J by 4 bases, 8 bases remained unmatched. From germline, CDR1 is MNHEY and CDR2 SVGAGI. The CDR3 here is CASSPGGIMGNTIYF. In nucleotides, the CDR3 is TGTGCCAGCAGTCCAGGGGGGATAATGGGAAACACCATATATTTT.

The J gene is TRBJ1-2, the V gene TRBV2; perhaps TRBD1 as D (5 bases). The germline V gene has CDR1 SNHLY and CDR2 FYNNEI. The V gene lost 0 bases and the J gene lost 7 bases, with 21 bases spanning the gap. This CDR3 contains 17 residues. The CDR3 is CASSEALGVRAVGGYTF. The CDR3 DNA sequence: TGTGCCAGCAGTGAAGCGCTTGGTGTCAGGGCGGTTGGTGGCTACACCTTC.

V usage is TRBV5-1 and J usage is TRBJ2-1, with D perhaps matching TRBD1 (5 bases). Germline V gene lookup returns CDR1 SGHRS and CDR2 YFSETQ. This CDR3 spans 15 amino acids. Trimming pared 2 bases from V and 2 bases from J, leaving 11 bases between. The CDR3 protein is CASSLRQMPYNEQFF. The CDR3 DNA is TGCGCCAGCAGCTTAAGACAGATGCCCTACAATGAGCAGTTCTTC.

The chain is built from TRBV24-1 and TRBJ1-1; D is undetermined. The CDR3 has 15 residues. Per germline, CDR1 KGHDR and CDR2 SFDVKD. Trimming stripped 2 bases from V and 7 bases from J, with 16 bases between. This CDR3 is CATSDSGVAGVEAFF. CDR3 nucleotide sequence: TGTGCCACCAGTGATTCCGGCGTGGCGGGAGTTGAAGCTTTCTTT.

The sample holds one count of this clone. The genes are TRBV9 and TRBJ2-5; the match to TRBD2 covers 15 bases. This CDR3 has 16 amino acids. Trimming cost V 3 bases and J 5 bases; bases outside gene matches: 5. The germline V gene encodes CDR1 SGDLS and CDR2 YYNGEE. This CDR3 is CASSGTSGGAWETQYF. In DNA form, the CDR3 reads TGTGCCAGCAGCGGGACTAGCGGGGGGGCCTGGGAGACCCAGTACTTC.

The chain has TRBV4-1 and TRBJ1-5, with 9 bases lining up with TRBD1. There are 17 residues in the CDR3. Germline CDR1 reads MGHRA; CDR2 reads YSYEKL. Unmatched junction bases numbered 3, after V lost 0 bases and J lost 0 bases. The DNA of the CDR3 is TGCGCCAGCAGCCAAGAATGGACAGGGGCTAGCAATCAGCCCCAGCATTTT. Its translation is CASSQEWTGASNQPQHF.

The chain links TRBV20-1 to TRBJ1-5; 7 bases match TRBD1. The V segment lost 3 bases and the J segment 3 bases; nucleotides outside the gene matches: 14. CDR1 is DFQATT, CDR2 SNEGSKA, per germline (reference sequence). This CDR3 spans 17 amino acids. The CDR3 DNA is TGCAGTGCTAGTACGGAAGGGACAGTCACGAACAATCAGCCCCAGCATTTT. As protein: CSASTEGTVTNNQPQHF.

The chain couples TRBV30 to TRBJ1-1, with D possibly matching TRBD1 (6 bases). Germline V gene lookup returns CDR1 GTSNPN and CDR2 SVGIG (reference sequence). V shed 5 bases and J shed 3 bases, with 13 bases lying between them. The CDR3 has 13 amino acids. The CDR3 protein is CAWGGDSYTEAFF. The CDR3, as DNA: TGTGCCTGGGGGGGCGATTCGTACACTGAAGCTTTCTTT. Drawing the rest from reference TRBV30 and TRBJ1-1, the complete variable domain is SQTIHQWPATLVQPVGSPLSLECTVEGTSNPNLYWYRQAAGRGLQLLFYSVGIGQISSEVPQNLSASRPQDRQFILSSKKLLLSDSGFYLCAWGGDSYTEAFFGQGTRLTVV.

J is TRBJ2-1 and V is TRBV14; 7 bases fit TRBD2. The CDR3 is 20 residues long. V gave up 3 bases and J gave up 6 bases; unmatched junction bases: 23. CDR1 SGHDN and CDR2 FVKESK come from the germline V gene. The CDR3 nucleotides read TGTGCCAGCAGCCAGTCTAAAACTGGACTAGTACGCTCCCCTTTCAATGAGCAGTTCTTC. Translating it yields CASSQSKTGLVRSPFNEQFF.

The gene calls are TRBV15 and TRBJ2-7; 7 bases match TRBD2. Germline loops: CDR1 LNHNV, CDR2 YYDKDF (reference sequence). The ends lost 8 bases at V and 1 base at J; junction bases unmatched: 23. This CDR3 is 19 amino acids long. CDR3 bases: TGTGCCACCGCACCCAACAACCGAAAAGAGACCGGGGGGTCCTACGAGCAGTACTTC. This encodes CATAPNNRKETGGSYEQYF.

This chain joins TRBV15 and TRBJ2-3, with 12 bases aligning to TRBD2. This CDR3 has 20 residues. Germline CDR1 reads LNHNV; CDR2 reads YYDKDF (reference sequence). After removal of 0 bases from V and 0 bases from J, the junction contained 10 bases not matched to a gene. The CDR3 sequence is CATSREGGLAGKLSTDTQYF. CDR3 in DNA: TGTGCCACCAGCAGAGAGGGGGGACTAGCGGGTAAACTAAGCACAGATACGCAGTATTTT. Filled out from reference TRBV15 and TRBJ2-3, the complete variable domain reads DAMVIQNPRYQVTQFGKPVTLSCSQTLNHNVMYWYQQKSSQAPKLLFHYYDKDFNNEADTPDNFQSRRPNTSFCFLDIRSPGLGDTAMYLCATSREGGLAGKLSTDTQYFGPGTRLTVL.

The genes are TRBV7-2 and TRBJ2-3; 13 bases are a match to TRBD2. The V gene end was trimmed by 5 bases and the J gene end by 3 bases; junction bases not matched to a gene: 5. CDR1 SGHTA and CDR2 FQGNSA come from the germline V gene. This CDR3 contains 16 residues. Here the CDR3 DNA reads TGTGCCAGCAGCCCTCGACTAGCGGGGGGAACAGATACGCAGTATTTT. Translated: CASSPRLAGGTDTQYF. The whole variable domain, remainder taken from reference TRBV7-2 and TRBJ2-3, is GAGVSQSPSNKVTEKGKDVELRCDPISGHTALYWYRQSLGQGLEFLIYFQGNSAPDKSGLPSDRFSAERTGGSVSTLTIQRTQQEDSAVYLCASSPRLAGGTDTQYFGPGTRLTVL.

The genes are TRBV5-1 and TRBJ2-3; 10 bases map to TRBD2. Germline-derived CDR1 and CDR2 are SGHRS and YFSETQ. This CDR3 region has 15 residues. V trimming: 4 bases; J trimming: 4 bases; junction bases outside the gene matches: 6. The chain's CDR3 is CASSPGSGGADTQYF. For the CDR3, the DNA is TGCGCCAGCAGCCCGGGGAGCGGGGGGGCAGATACGCAGTATTTT.

The CDR3 loop reads CASSPPGGLSFEQFF. The CDR3, as DNA: TGTGCCAGCTCACCACCCGGGGGACTTTCTTTTGAGCAGTTCTTC. The rearrangement links TRBV18 to TRBJ2-1; possible D gene TRBD2, 6 bases. This CDR3 is 15 amino acids long. With 0 bases removed from V and 9 bases from J, the gap between germline ends came to 15 bases. CDR1 is KGHSH and CDR2 is LQKENI in the germline V gene.

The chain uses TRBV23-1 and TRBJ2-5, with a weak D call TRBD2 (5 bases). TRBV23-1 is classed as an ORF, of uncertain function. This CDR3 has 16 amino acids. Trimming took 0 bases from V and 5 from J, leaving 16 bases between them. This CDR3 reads CASSQSGRPNGETQYF. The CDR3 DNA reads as TGCGCCAGCAGTCAATCGGGGAGACCCAATGGGGAGACCCAGTACTTC.

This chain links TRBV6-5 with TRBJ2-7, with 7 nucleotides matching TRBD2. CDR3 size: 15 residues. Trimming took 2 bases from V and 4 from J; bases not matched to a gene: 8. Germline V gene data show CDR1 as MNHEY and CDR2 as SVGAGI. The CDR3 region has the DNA TGTGCCAGCAGTTACGGGGGGGGTCAGACTTACGAGCAGTACTTC. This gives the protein CASSYGGGQTYEQYF.

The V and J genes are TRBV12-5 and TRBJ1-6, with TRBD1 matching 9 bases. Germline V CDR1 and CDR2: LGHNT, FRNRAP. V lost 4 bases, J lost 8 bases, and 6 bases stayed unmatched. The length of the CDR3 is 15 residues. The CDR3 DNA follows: TGTGCTAGTGGTTCGGGACAGGGAGAGTATTCACCCCTCCACTTT. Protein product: CASGSGQGEYSPLHF.

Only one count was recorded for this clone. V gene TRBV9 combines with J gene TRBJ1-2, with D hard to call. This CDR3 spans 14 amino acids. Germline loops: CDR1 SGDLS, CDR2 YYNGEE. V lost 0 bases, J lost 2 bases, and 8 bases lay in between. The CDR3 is CASSVGGLNYGYTF. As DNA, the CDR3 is TGTGCCAGCAGCGTAGGCGGATTGAACTATGGCTACACCTTC. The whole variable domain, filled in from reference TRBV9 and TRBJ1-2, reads DSGVTQTPKHLITATGQRVTLRCSPRSGDLSVYWYQQSLDQGLQFLIQYYNGEERAKGNILERFSAQQFPDLHSELNLSSLELGDSALYFCASSVGGLNYGYTFGSGTRLTVV.

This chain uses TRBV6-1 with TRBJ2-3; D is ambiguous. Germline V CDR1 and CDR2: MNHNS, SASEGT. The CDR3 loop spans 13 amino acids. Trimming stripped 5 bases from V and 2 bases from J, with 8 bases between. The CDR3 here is CASSFRSTDTQYF. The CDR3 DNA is TGTGCCAGCAGTTTCAGATCCACAGATACGCAGTATTTT.

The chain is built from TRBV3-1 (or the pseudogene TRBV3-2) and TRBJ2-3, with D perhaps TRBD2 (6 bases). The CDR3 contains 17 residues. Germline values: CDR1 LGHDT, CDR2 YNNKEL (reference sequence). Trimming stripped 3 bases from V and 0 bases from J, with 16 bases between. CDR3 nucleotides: TGTGCCAGCAGCCACCAGATGGCGGGGTCGAGCACAGATACGCAGTATTTT. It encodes CASSHQMAGSSTDTQYF.

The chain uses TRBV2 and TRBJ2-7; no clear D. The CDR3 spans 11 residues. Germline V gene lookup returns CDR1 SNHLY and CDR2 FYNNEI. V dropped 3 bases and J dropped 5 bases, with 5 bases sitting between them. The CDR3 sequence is CASSDYDEQYF. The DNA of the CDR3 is TGTGCCAGCAGTGATTATGACGAGCAGTACTTC.

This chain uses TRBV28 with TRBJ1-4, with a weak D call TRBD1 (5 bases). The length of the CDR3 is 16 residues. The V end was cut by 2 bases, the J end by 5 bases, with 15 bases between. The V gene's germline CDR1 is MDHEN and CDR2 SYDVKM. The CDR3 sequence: CASSLGGGLRNEKLFF. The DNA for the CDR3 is TGTGCCAGCAGTTTAGGGGGAGGTTTAAGAAATGAAAAACTGTTTTTT.

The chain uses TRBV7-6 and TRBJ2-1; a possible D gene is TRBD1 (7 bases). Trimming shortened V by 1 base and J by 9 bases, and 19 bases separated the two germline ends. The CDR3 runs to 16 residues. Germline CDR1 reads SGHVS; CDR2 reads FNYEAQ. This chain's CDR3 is CASSLEEGARSIEQFF. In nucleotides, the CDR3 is TGTGCCAGCAGCTTAGAGGAGGGGGCCCGGTCAATTGAGCAGTTCTTC.

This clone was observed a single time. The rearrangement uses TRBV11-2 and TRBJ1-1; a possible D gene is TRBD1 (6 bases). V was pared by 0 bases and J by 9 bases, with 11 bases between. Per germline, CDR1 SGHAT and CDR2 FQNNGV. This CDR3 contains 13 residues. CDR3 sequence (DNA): TGTGCCAGCAGCTTAGATTACAGGGAAAAAGCTTTCTTT. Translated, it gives CASSLDYREKAFF.

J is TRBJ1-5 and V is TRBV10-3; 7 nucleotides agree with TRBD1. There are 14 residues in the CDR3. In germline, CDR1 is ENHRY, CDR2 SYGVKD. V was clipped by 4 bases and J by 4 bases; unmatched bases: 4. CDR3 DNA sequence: TGTGCCATCAGTGGGGACAGCTTTAATCAGCCCCAGCATTTT. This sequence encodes CAISGDSFNQPQHF.

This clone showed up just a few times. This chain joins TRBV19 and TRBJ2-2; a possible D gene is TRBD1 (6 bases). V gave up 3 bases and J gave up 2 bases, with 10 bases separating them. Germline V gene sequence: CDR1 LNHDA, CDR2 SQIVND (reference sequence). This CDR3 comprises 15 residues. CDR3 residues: CASSIWTANTGELFF. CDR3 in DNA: TGTGCCAGTAGTATCTGGACAGCCAACACCGGGGAGCTGTTTTTT.